The source of this T cell receptor beta chain is a study of response to subunit inactivated influenza vaccine. TCRdb ran MiXCR on the RT-PCR reads and lists one entry per CDR3 protein. The table records over 150,000 distinct CDR3 sequences, roughly a tenth of them present only once. The study's findings and limits: Few new T cells, the authors suggested, are recruited by each seasonal influenza vaccination.

About this clonotype: Its antigen is currently unknown.

The TCR comes from a man aged 45-65 years who received an inactivated influenza vaccine. The sample here was non-naive T cells sorted from PBMCs, taken roughly 6 weeks after vaccination.

CDR3 amino acids: CASSLVRVFAGTQYF. CDR3 sequence (DNA): TGTGCCAGCAGCTTAGTCCGGGTCTTCGCAGGTACGCAGTATTTT. The chain links TRBV7-2 to TRBJ2-3; D is uncertain. The CDR3 sequence is 15 residues long. V was trimmed by 1 base and J by 8 bases, leaving 16 bases between them. Germline CDR1 is SGHTA and CDR2 is FQGNSA.